These 25 T cell receptor beta chains share one sample of origin, sequenced in a study of identical twins. TCRdb reanalysed the 5' RACE reads using MiXCR and keeps one entry per CDR3 protein. The sample carries approximately 600,000 distinct CDR3 sequences, 9.6% recorded once. The data were also submitted as part of a second study, on yellow fever vaccine responses in identical twins.

Specimen: PBMCs. Source of these receptors: a woman aged 18-29 years in good health.

This clonotype occurred a few times. This chain links TRBV5-1 with TRBJ2-3, with D unclear. The CDR3 contains 15 residues. Germline V gives CDR1 SGHRS, CDR2 YFSETQ. The V and J ends lost 4 bases and 6 bases respectively, with 18 bases between them. The CDR3 spells CASSLSVNIRDTQYF. The CDR3 DNA sequence: TGCGCCAGCAGCCTCTCGGTCAATATAAGGGATACGCAGTATTTT.

This clonotype was recorded a few times. The chain employs TRBV5-1 and TRBJ1-2; weak D call: TRBD1 (6 bases). The ends were cut back, 4 bases at V and 0 bases at J, with 13 bases in the middle. CDR1 and CDR2 (germline): SGHRS, YFSETQ. This CDR3 has 15 residues. Here the CDR3 DNA reads TGCGCCAGCAGCCCCGAACAGGGCTCTAACTATGGCTACACCTTC. Encoded protein: CASSPEQGSNYGYTF.

This clonotype has at least ten counts. The chain couples TRBV7-9 to TRBJ2-7, with 12 bases matching TRBD2. The CDR3 runs 16 residues. The trim removed 3 bases at V and 6 bases at J, leaving 9 bases unmatched. Germline V gene lookup returns CDR1 SEHNR and CDR2 FQNEAQ (reference sequence). The DNA of the CDR3 is TGTGCCAGCAGCTTTGGACTAGCGGGAATAAGTTTCGAGCAGTACTTC. Translated: CASSFGLAGISFEQYF. Full variable domain (outside the CDR3, taken from reference TRBV7-9 and TRBJ2-7): DTGVSQNPRHKITKRGQNVTFRCDPISEHNRLYWYRQTLGQGPEFLTYFQNEAQLEKSRLLSDRFSAERPKGSFSTLEIQRTEQGDSAMYLCASSFGLAGISFEQYFGPGTRLTVT.

The V gene is TRBV5-1, the J gene TRBJ2-3; 9 bases agree with TRBD2. V lost 0 bases, J lost 1 base, and 3 bases stayed unmatched. The CDR3 is 16 amino acids. Germline V gives CDR1 SGHRS, CDR2 YFSETQ. DNA for the CDR3: TGCGCCAGCAGCTTGGACGCGGGAGGGCGCACAGATACGCAGTATTTT. This encodes CASSLDAGGRTDTQYF.

In this sample, this clonotype turned up many times. The chain carries TRBV10-3 and TRBJ2-7; maybe TRBD1 (6 bases). CDR1 ENHRY and CDR2 SYGVKD come from the germline V gene. The CDR3 is 15 amino acids. Between the trimmed V and J ends, which lost 0 bases and 2 bases, there was a span of 11 bases. Here the CDR3 reads CAISESARGPYEQYF. The CDR3 coding sequence is TGTGCCATCAGTGAGTCGGCCAGGGGCCCCTACGAGCAGTACTTC.

The V gene is TRBV20-1, the J gene TRBJ2-5; tentative D call: TRBD2 (5 bases). Germline lookup yields CDR1 DFQATT and CDR2 SNEGSKA (reference sequence). The CDR3 covers 12 residues. Deletions cut 4 bases from V and 5 bases from J, with 11 bases between. In nucleotides, the CDR3 is TGCAGTGCTAAAACTAGTTGGGAGACCCAGTACTTC. Protein sequence: CSAKTSWETQYF.

This clonotype was seen a few times. V is TRBV6-1 and J is TRBJ2-3; the match to TRBD2 covers 11 bases. The CDR3 has 14 residues. The J segment lost 5 bases and the V segment lost 8 bases, leaving 6 bases of the junction unmatched. CDR1 is MNHNS, CDR2 SASEGT, per germline. CDR3: CASLAGGPGDTQYF. Written as DNA, the CDR3 is TGTGCCAGCTTAGCGGGAGGGCCGGGAGATACGCAGTATTTT.

V gene TRBV29-1 combines with J gene TRBJ2-3; 12 positions match TRBD2. Germline-derived CDR1 and CDR2 are SQVTM and ANQGSEA. The CDR3 extends over 15 amino acids. Unmatched junction bases numbered 5, after V lost 4 bases and J lost 3 bases. CDR3 bases: TGCAGCGTTGTGACTAGCGGGAGCTGGACAGATACGCAGTATTTT. Protein sequence: CSVVTSGSWTDTQYF.

This clonotype appeared a few times. V gene TRBV7-9 combines with J gene TRBJ2-7, with TRBD1 identical over 7 bases. Germline lookup yields CDR1 SEHNR and CDR2 FQNEAQ (reference sequence). V was pared by 5 bases and J by 5 bases, with 6 bases of the junction left unmatched. The CDR3 totals 13 residues. CDR3 DNA: TGTGCCAGCAGCCCGACAGGGCATCACGAGCAGTACTTC. It is translated as CASSPTGHHEQYF. Full variable domain (remainder filled in from reference TRBV7-9 and TRBJ2-7): DTGVSQNPRHKITKRGQNVTFRCDPISEHNRLYWYRQTLGQGPEFLTYFQNEAQLEKSRLLSDRFSAERPKGSFSTLEIQRTEQGDSAMYLCASSPTGHHEQYFGPGTRLTVT.

This clonotype was picked up many times. The gene calls are TRBV11-2 and TRBJ2-7, with D possibly matching TRBD2 (6 bases). Trimming removed 5 bases from V and 0 bases from J, with 20 bases in between. Germline CDR1 and CDR2: SGHAT and FQNNGV. The CDR3 totals 17 residues. CDR3 sequence: CASSNGGTWGSSYEQYF. The CDR3 nucleotides are TGTGCCAGCAGCAACGGCGGGACCTGGGGTAGCTCCTACGAGCAGTACTTC.

This clonotype was observed a handful of times. This chain links TRBV20-1 with TRBJ2-7, with 8 bases that match TRBD2. There are 12 residues in the CDR3. With V trimmed by 3 bases and J by 12 bases, 10 bases remained unmatched. Per the germline V gene, CDR1 is DFQATT and CDR2 is SNEGSKA (reference sequence). The CDR3 region has the DNA TGCAGTGCTAGGGAAATTAGCGGGACGCTGTACTTC. This gives the protein CSAREISGTLYF.

In its sample, this clonotype was seen many times. The V call is TRBV5-6, the J call TRBJ1-5; D ambiguous. There are 12 residues in the CDR3. The V gene's germline CDR1 is SGHDT and CDR2 YYEEEE. Trimming took 2 bases from V and 5 from J, leaving 5 bases between them. The CDR3 nucleotides are TGTGCCAGCAGCTTATTGGATCAGCCCCAGCATTTT. Translated: CASSLLDQPQHF.

This clonotype was picked up a small number of times. This chain connects TRBV28 to TRBJ2-5; D is uncertain. Trimming left V 6 bases short and J 2 bases short, with 16 bases between. Germline V gene lookup returns CDR1 MDHEN and CDR2 SYDVKM. The CDR3 is made up of 15 amino acids. In DNA form, the CDR3 reads TGTGCCAGCAGCTACGCTGCTCGCCTTCAAGAGACCCAGTACTTC. Translating gives CASSYAARLQETQYF.

This clonotype was observed many times. The chain links TRBV27 to TRBJ2-2, with 7 bases aligning to TRBD2. V was clipped by 6 bases and J by 2 bases; unmatched bases: 6. The CDR3 has 15 amino acids. Per germline, CDR1 MNHEY and CDR2 SMNVEV (reference sequence). The CDR3 nucleotides are TGTGCCAGCAGCATCCCGGGACTAAACACCGGGGAGCTGTTTTTT. Translated: CASSIPGLNTGELFF.

CDR3 in DNA: TGTGCCAGCAGTTACAGCGCAGGGGCCCAAGCCAAAAACATTCAGTACTTC. Amino acids: CASSYSAGAQAKNIQYF. The chain couples TRBV6-2 or TRBV6-3 to TRBJ2-4, with D possibly being TRBD1 (6 bases). With 2 bases removed from V and 0 bases from J, the gap between germline ends came to 14 bases. The CDR3 is 17 amino acids. Germline lookup yields CDR1 MNHEY and CDR2 SVGEGT.

This chain uses TRBV7-9 with TRBJ2-3; D is ambiguous. CDR1 is SEHNR, CDR2 FQNEAQ, per germline (reference sequence). This CDR3 contains 13 residues. Between the trimmed V and J ends, which lost 3 bases and 6 bases, there was a span of 10 bases. The CDR3, as DNA: TGTGCCAGCAGCTTGTTTGTCCAGGATACGCAGTATTTT. This codes for CASSLFVQDTQYF.

This clonotype was detected many times. This chain uses TRBV7-9 with TRBJ2-1; a weak D match, TRBD2 (5 bases). This CDR3 region has 13 residues. Germline V CDR1 and CDR2: SEHNR, FQNEAQ (reference sequence). Trimming stripped 5 bases from V and 7 bases from J, with 12 bases between. The CDR3 sequence is CASSPRLANEQFF. The CDR3 DNA reads as TGTGCCAGCAGCCCCCGCCTAGCAAATGAGCAGTTCTTC. The entire variable domain, with the rest obtained from reference TRBV7-9 and TRBJ2-1, is as follows: DTGVSQNPRHKITKRGQNVTFRCDPISEHNRLYWYRQTLGQGPEFLTYFQNEAQLEKSRLLSDRFSAERPKGSFSTLEIQRTEQGDSAMYLCASSPRLANEQFFGPGTRLTVL.

This clonotype was seen many times. This rearrangement joins TRBV7-6 to TRBJ2-2, with D possibly TRBD2 on 7 matching bases. The CDR3 spans 18 residues. V lost 8 bases, J lost 3 bases, and 25 bases lay in between. Germline V gene data show CDR1 as SGHVS and CDR2 as FNYEAQ. The CDR3 is CASGGRGILREDTGELFF. CDR3 DNA sequence: TGTGCCAGCGGGGGGAGGGGGATACTTCGCGAAGACACCGGGGAGCTGTTTTTT.

The chain combines TRBV27 with TRBJ2-7, with 13 bases matching TRBD2. CDR1 is MNHEY and CDR2 is SMNVEV in the germline V gene (reference sequence). The CDR3 loop spans 17 amino acids. With 6 bases clipped from V and 0 bases from J, the junction kept 8 bases outside the gene matches. Here the CDR3 reads CASRGLAGSGGSYEQYF. The DNA of the CDR3 is TGTGCCAGCAGGGGACTAGCGGGGTCCGGGGGCTCCTACGAGCAGTACTTC.

In this sample, this clonotype turned up a few times. The V gene is TRBV4-2, the J gene TRBJ1-1; TRBD1 might be the D (5 bases). This CDR3 is built from 14 residues. The V end lost 0 bases, the J end lost 6 bases, and 11 bases lay between the germline ends. The V gene's germline CDR1 is LGHNA and CDR2 YNFKEQ. The CDR3 DNA reads TGTGCCAGCAGCCAAGATGGGATAGGGGCTGAAGCTTTCTTT. It yields the protein CASSQDGIGAEAFF.

V gene TRBV4-3 combines with J gene TRBJ2-7, with 9 bases that match TRBD2. Germline CDR1 reads LGHNA; CDR2 reads YSLEER. Losses at the gene ends were 3 bases for V and 4 bases for J; bases not matched to a gene: 13. The length of the CDR3 is 17 residues. CDR3 amino acids: CASSQVAGEPGLYEQYF. The CDR3, as DNA: TGCGCCAGCAGCCAGGTAGCGGGAGAGCCGGGGCTGTACGAGCAGTACTTC.

The chain couples TRBV2 to TRBJ2-5, with 9 bases identical to TRBD2. The ends lost 4 bases at V and 4 bases at J; junction bases unmatched: 10. This CDR3 comprises 16 residues. CDR1 is SNHLY and CDR2 is FYNNEI in the germline V gene. CDR3 in DNA: TGTGCCAGCAGTGCTTGGCTTAGCGGGGGCTTAGAGACCCAGTACTTC. Translated: CASSAWLSGGLETQYF. Full variable domain (missing parts from reference TRBV2 and TRBJ2-5): EPEVTQTPSHQVTQMGQEVILRCVPISNHLYFYWYRQILGQKVEFLVSFYNNEISEKSEIFDDQFSVERPDGSNFTLKIRSTKLEDSAMYFCASSAWLSGGLETQYFGPGTRLLVL.

The chain employs TRBV4-3 and TRBJ2-1; 7 bases align to TRBD1. With 0 bases clipped from V and 1 base from J, the junction kept 3 bases outside the gene matches. The CDR3 loop spans 16 amino acids. CDR1 is LGHNA, CDR2 YSLEER, per germline. CDR3 sequence (DNA): TGCGCCAGCAGCCAAGATCGGGACAGATCCTACAATGAGCAGTTCTTC. Encoded protein: CASSQDRDRSYNEQFF.

This clonotype has a handful of counts. The rearrangement links TRBV7-2 to TRBJ1-2; TRBD1 might be the D (6 bases). V was trimmed by 1 base and J by 8 bases, leaving 17 bases between them. CDR1 and CDR2 (germline): SGHTA, FQGNSA. The CDR3 spans 15 residues. CDR3 sequence reads: CASSLVPGQSYGYTF. Here the CDR3 DNA reads TGTGCCAGCAGCTTAGTCCCCGGACAGTCATACGGCTACACCTTC.

This chain connects TRBV13 to TRBJ2-7; the match to TRBD1 covers 10 bases. The CDR3 sequence is 16 residues long. With 5 bases clipped from V and 5 bases from J, the junction kept 12 bases outside the gene matches. The germline V gene has CDR1 PRHDT and CDR2 FYEKMQ (reference sequence). This CDR3 reads CASSPNTGTGVNEQYF. The CDR3 DNA sequence: TGTGCCAGCAGCCCAAATACTGGGACAGGGGTAAACGAGCAGTACTTC.